A single sample gave rise to the 18 T cell receptor beta chains below, sequenced in a study of glioma-infiltrating T cells. TCR alpha and beta CDR3 regions were amplified from RNA using iRepertoire nested multiplex PCR. TCRdb ran MiXCR on the multiplex PCR reads and lists one entry per CDR3 protein. The sample lists under 200,000 distinct CDR3 sequences, roughly two fifths occurring once. Material for sequencing was glioma tissue, nonneoplastic brain tissue, or PBMCs (not recorded which). These TCRs come from a human donor with low-grade glioma or glioblastoma, undergoing nonglioma brain surgery, or in good health (not recorded which).

In this sample, this clonotype turned up many times. The rearrangement joins TRBV7-9 to TRBJ1-1; the D gene is possibly TRBD1 (5 bases). The V and J ends lost 6 bases and 10 bases respectively, with 12 bases between them. Germline V gives CDR1 SEHNR, CDR2 FQNEAQ (reference sequence). This CDR3 region has 11 residues. The CDR3 coding sequence is TGTGCCAGCAGACCTCCGGGACCAGCTTTCTTT. As protein: CASRPPGPAFF.

This chain links TRBV28 with TRBJ2-7, with 11 bases lining up with TRBD2. The CDR3 loop spans 16 amino acids. The V gene end was trimmed by 6 bases and the J gene end by 1 base; junction bases not matched to a gene: 8. Germline V gene lookup returns CDR1 MDHEN and CDR2 SYDVKM. The CDR3 is CASRLTGTSGSYEQYF. In DNA form, the CDR3 reads TGTGCCAGCAGACTTACGGGGACTAGCGGATCCTACGAGCAGTACTTC.

The chain combines TRBV7-2 with TRBJ2-1; TRBD1 aligns across 7 bases. CDR1 and CDR2 (germline): SGHTA, FQGNSA. The CDR3 spans 15 residues. Trimming removed 9 bases from V and 7 bases from J; junction bases left unmatched: 15. In DNA, the CDR3 is TGTGCCAGGAGCACTCACCTACCGGGACAGAATGAGCAGTTCTTC. It translates to CARSTHLPGQNEQFF. The complete variable domain, with remaining parts taken from reference TRBV7-2 and TRBJ2-1, reads GAGVSQSPSNKVTEKGKDVELRCDPISGHTALYWYRQSLGQGLEFLIYFQGNSAPDKSGLPSDRFSAERTGGSVSTLTIQRTQQEDSAVYLCARSTHLPGQNEQFFGPGTRLTVL.

Comment on this clonotype: A much more abundant neighbour one base away suggests this may be a read error. This rearrangement joins TRBV7-9 to TRBJ2-1; D might be TRBD1 or TRBD2, each matching 5 bases. CDR3 length: 15 residues. Germline CDR1 reads SEHNR; CDR2 reads FQNEAQ (reference sequence). This chain's CDR3 is CASSSEGTAYNDQFF. As DNA, the CDR3 is TGTGCCAGCAGTTCAGAGGGGACCGCATACAATGATCAGTTCTTC.

Only a few counts were recorded for this clonotype. A read error may account for a junction end that differs from germline. The chain's CDR3 is CASEGSNNSPLHF. The CDR3 DNA follows: TGTGCCAGCGAAGGCAGCAATAATTCACCACTCCACTTT. The chain is built from TRBV3-1 and TRBJ1-6; the D is unclear. CDR3 length: 13 amino acids. Germline assignment: CDR1 LGHDT and CDR2 YNNKEL (reference sequence).

This clonotype was seen ten or more times. The V and J genes are TRBV25-1 and TRBJ1-1; 8 positions agree with TRBD1. CDR3 length equals 15 residues. The V segment lost 3 bases and the J segment 3 bases; nucleotides outside the gene matches: 6. Germline V gene data show CDR1 as MGHDK and CDR2 as SYGVNS. CDR3 in amino acids: CASSDRTGGDTEAFF. The CDR3 DNA is TGTGCCAGCAGTGACAGAACAGGGGGGGACACTGAAGCTTTCTTT.

This clonotype was seen ten or more times. The chain employs TRBV25-1 and TRBJ1-2, with TRBD1 as a possible D gene (5 bases). V was pared by 2 bases and J by 9 bases, with 10 bases between. Germline CDR1 MGHDK, CDR2 SYGVNS. The CDR3 loop spans 12 amino acids. This CDR3 reads CASSEGGGSYTF. The CDR3 bases are TGTGCCAGCAGTGAAGGGGGGGGGAGCTACACCTTC.

This clonotype has just a few counts. The chain has TRBV3-1 and TRBJ2-1; D remains ambiguous. This CDR3 is built from 12 residues. Germline values: CDR1 LGHDT, CDR2 YNNKEL (reference sequence). Between the trimmed V and J ends, which lost 6 bases and 7 bases, there was a span of 10 bases. CDR3 region: CASRSPGNEQFF. The CDR3 region has the DNA TGTGCCAGCAGGAGTCCAGGAAATGAGCAGTTCTTC.

This clonotype appeared many times. The chain carries TRBV28 and TRBJ2-3; D is unclear. Trimming removed 5 bases at V and 14 bases at J, with 14 bases between. The germline V gene has CDR1 MDHEN and CDR2 SYDVKM. This CDR3 spans 11 amino acids. CDR3 sequence: CASSANRATYF. The CDR3 nucleotides read TGTGCCAGCAGTGCCAATAGGGCCACGTATTTT.

This clonotype was counted ten times or more. This chain uses TRBV20-1 with TRBJ1-4; no firm D call. Germline CDR1 is DFQATT and CDR2 is SNEGSKA (reference sequence). The CDR3 is 10 residues long. V was shortened by 0 bases and J by 8 bases, with 1 base between the two germline ends. CDR3 protein: CSARDEKLFF. CDR3 DNA: TGCAGTGCTAGAGACGAAAAACTGTTTTTT.

The DNA of the CDR3 is TGTGCCAGCATCCCTCGACAGGGAGGAGCTTTCTTT. Amino acid sequence: CASIPRQGGAFF. This chain connects TRBV11-2 to TRBJ1-1; TRBD1 aligns across 7 bases. V was clipped by 7 bases and J by 10 bases; unmatched bases: 9. Per the germline V gene, CDR1 is SGHAT and CDR2 is FQNNGV. This CDR3 region has 12 residues.

In its sample, this clonotype was seen many times. The chain has TRBV6-1 and TRBJ2-1; 8 bases are a match to TRBD2. The junction had 13 bases not matched to a gene; V was cut back by 3 bases and J by 9 bases. There are 16 residues in the CDR3. CDR1 is MNHNS, CDR2 SASEGT, per germline. The CDR3 coding sequence is TGTGCCAGCAGTGAGTTAAACGGGAGGGTATCCAGTGAGCAGTTCTTC. It codes for CASSELNGRVSSEQFF.

On this clonotype: A read error may explain this, as a much larger clone is one base away. This sequence joins TRBV27 and TRBJ2-7; unclear D gene. Trimming shortened V by 3 bases and J by 7 bases, and 19 bases separated the two germline ends. The CDR3 totals 15 residues. Germline values: CDR1 MNHEY, CDR2 SMNVEV (reference sequence). In nucleotides, the CDR3 is TGTGCCAGCAGTTTCAGCGAGAGCTCCTACAATGAGCAGTACTTC. Amino acid sequence: CASSFSESSYNEQYF.

The CDR3 spells CASASSRCSGSTDTQYF. CDR3 DNA sequence: TGTGCCAGCGCCTCCTCCCGGTGTAGCGGAAGCACAGATACGCAGTATTTT. V usage is TRBV28 and J usage is TRBJ2-3, with a weak D call TRBD2 (6 bases). Germline V gives CDR1 MDHEN, CDR2 SYDVKM. V lost 8 bases, J lost 0 bases, and 21 bases lay in between. CDR3 length: 17 amino acids.

Ten or more counts support this clonotype. J is TRBJ1-4 and V is TRBV7-6, with D unclear. Germline V gene data show CDR1 as SGHVS and CDR2 as FNYEAQ. V lost 1 base and J 10 bases, leaving 13 bases between the germline ends. CDR3 size: 14 residues. The CDR3 region is CASSLGRREGKLFF. DNA of the CDR3: TGTGCCAGCAGCTTAGGTAGAAGGGAAGGAAAACTGTTTTTT.

This clonotype showed up just once. A clone one base away is much larger, so this may be a read error. The V and J genes are TRBV28 and TRBJ1-5; TRBD1 agrees at 9 bases. V lost 5 bases to trimming and J lost 8 bases; unmatched junction nucleotides: 7. CDR1 MDHEN and CDR2 SYDVKM come from the germline V gene. CDR3 length equals 14 residues. The CDR3: CASSLGTGKEPQHF. In nucleotides, the CDR3 is TGTGCCAGCAGTCTAGGGACAGGGAAAGAGCCCCAGCATTTT.

The chain links TRBV25-1 to TRBJ2-7, with 10 bases identical to TRBD2. The germline V gene has CDR1 MGHDK and CDR2 SYGVNS. The CDR3 has 15 amino acids. The V and J ends lost 5 bases and 3 bases, in that order; junction bases with no gene match: 7. CDR3 protein: CASSPRPSGSYEQYF. CDR3 bases: TGTGCCAGCAGTCCCCGGCCTAGCGGGAGCTACGAGCAGTACTTC.

For this clonotype: A much bigger clone sits one base away, suggesting this may be a read error. The chain combines TRBV12-3 or TRBV12-4 with TRBJ2-3; D is uncertain. V was cut by 11 bases and J by 6 bases, with 15 bases left in between. The CDR3 sequence is 12 residues long. The CDR3 coding sequence is TGTGCCGGCCGGTCCCCTACGGATACGCAGTATTTT. This encodes CAGRSPTDTQYF.